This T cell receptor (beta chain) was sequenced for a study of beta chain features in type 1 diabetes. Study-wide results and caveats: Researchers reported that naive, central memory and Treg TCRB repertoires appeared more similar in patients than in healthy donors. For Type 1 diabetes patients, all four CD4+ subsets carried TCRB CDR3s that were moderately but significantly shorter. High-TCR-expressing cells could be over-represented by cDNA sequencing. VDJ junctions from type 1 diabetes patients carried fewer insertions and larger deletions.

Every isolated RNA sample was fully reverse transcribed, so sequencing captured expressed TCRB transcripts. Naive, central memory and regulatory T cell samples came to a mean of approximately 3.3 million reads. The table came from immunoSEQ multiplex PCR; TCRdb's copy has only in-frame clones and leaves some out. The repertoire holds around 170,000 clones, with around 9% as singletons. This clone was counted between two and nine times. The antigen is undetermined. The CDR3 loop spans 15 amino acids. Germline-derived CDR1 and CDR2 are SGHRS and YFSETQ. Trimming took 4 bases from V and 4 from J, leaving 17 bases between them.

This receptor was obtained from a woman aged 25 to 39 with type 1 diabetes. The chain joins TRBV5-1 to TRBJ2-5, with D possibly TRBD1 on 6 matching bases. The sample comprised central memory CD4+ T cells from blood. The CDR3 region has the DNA TGCGCCAGCAGCCCGGGACACCAAAAGGGAGAGACCCAGTACTTC. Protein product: CASSPGHQKGETQYF.